This T cell receptor beta chain emerged from a study of T-cell memory formation after mild COVID-19. Across the study: Largely donor-specific TCR clusters were found.

TCRdb used MiXCR to reprocess the 5' RACE reads, holding one entry per CDR3 protein. The table has tens of thousands of distinct CDR3 sequences, 11% to 15% seen once. Germline CDR1 SGHVS, CDR2 FQNEAQ. CDR3 length: 18 amino acids. V was trimmed by 7 bases and J by 9 bases, leaving 28 bases between them. Study outcomes and limitations: From day 15 to 85, contracting clones were balanced between CD4 and CD8, whereas later expanders leaned toward CD4+.

This clonotype was detected a few times. The antigen remains undetermined. The source of this sequence is an adult woman who had mild COVID-19 (a few samples of this study predate the infection). Cell type and time point are not known. This chain links TRBV7-8 with TRBJ1-6, with D perhaps TRBD1 (6 bases). The material sequenced was PBMCs or a T cell subset sorted from them (not recorded which). As DNA, the CDR3 is TGTGCCAGCACCCCACAGGAGGGGGGGGTAATTTCGGGTTCACCCCTCCACTTT. Translation: CASTPQEGGVISGSPLHF.